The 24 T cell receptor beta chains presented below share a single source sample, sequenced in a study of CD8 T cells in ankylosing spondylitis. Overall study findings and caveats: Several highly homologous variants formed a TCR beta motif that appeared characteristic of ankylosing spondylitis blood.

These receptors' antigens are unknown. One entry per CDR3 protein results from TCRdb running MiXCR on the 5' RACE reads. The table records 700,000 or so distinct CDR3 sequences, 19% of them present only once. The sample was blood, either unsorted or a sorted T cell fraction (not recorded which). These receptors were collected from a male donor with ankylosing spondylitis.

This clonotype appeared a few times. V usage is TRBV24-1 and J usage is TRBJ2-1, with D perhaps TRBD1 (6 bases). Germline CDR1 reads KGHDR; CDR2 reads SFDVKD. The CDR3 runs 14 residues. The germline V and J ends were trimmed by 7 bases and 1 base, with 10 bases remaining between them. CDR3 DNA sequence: TGTGCCACCAGCTCGACAGGATCCTACAATGAGCAGTTCTTC. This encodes CATSSTGSYNEQFF.

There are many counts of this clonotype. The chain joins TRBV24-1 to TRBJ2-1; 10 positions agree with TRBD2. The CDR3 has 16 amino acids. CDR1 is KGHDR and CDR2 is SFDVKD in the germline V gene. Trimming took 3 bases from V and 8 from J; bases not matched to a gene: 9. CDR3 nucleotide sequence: TGTGCCACCAGTGATGTACCAAGCGGGAGGGAGGATGAGCAGTTCTTC. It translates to CATSDVPSGREDEQFF.

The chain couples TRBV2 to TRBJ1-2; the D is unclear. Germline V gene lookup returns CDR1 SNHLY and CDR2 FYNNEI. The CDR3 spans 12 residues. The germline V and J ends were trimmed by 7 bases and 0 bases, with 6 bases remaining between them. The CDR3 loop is CASKVSNYGYTF. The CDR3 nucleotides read TGTGCCAGCAAGGTTTCTAACTATGGCTACACCTTC.

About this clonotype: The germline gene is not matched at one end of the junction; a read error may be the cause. CDR3 residues: CARSWDGNPYEQYF. The CDR3 DNA reads as TGTGCCAGAAGCTGGGACGGGAATCCCTACGAGCAGTACTTC. J is TRBJ2-7 and V is TRBV11-2, with D perhaps given as TRBD1 or TRBD2 (5 bases each). Germline V lookup: CDR1 SGHAT, CDR2 FQNNGV. This CDR3 comprises 14 residues.

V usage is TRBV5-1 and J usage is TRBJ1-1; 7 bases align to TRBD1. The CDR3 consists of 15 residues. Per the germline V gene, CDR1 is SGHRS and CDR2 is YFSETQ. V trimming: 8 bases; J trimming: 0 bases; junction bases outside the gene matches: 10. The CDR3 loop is CASAGSGGMNTEAFF. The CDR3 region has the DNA TGCGCCAGTGCCGGGTCAGGGGGTATGAACACTGAAGCTTTCTTT.

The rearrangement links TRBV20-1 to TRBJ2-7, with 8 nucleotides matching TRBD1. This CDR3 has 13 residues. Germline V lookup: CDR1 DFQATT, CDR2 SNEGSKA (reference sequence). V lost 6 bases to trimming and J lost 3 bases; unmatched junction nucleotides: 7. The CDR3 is CSAPTGVIYEQYF. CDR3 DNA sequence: TGCAGTGCGCCGACAGGGGTAATCTACGAGCAGTACTTC.

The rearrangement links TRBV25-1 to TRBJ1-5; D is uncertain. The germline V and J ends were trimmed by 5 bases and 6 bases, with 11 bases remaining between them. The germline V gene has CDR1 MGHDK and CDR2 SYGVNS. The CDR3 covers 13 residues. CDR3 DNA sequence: TGTGCCAGCAGTTCCGGGGAGGCTCAGCCCCAGCATTTT. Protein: CASSSGEAQPQHF.

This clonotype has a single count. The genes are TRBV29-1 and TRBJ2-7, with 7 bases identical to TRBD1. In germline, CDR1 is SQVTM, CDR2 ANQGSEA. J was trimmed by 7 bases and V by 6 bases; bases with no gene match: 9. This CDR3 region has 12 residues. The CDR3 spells CSVLNSQGEQYF. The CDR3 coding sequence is TGCAGCGTGTTAAATTCACAGGGGGAGCAGTACTTC.

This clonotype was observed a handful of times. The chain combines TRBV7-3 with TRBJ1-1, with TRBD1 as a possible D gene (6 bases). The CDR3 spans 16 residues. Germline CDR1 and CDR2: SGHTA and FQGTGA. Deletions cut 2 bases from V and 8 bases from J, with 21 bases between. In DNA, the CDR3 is TGTGCCAGCAGCTTAGTCCCTCTCCAGGCGGGGGGCGAAGCTTTCTTT. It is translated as CASSLVPLQAGGEAFF.

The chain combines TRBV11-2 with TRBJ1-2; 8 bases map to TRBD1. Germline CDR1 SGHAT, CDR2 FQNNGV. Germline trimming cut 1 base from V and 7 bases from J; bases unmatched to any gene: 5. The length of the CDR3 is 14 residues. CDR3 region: CASSLAQGAGGYTF. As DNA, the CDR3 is TGTGCCAGCAGCTTAGCCCAGGGGGCAGGTGGCTACACCTTC.

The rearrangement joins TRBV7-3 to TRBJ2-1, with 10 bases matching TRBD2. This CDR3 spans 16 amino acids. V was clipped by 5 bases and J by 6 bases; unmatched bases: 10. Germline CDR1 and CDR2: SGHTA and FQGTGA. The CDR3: CASSPQAGGSLNEQFF. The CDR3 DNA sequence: TGTGCCAGCAGCCCCCAAGCGGGGGGGAGCCTCAATGAGCAGTTCTTC.

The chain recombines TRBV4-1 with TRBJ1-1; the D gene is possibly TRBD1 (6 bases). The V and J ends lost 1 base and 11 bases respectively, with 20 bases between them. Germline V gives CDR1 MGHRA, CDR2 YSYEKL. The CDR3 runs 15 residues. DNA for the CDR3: TGCGCCAGCAGCCAAGTTTTCTTTCCGGGGGCAGCGGCTTTCTTT. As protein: CASSQVFFPGAAAFF.

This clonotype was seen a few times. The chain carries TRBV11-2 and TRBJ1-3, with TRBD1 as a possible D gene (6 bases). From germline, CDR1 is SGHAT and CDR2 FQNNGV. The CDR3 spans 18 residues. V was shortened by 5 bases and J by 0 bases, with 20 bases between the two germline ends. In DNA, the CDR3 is TGTGCCAGCAGCCGTAAGGAAGGGGGGACCCTCTCTGGAAACACCATATATTTT. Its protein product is CASSRKEGGTLSGNTIYF.

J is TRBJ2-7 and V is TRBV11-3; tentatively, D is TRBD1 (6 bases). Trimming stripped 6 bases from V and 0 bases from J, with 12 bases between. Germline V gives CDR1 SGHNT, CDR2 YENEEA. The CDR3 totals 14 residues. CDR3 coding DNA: TGTGCCAGCAGGACCGGGACAAACTCCTACGAGCAGTACTTC. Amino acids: CASRTGTNSYEQYF.

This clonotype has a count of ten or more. The chain's CDR3 is CASIKRVTGELFF. CDR3 in DNA: TGTGCCAGCATCAAGAGGGTCACCGGGGAGCTGTTTTTT. The chain links TRBV12-3 or TRBV12-4 to TRBJ2-2, with TRBD2 as a possible D gene (5 bases). Trimming pared 7 bases from V and 4 bases from J, leaving 10 bases between. The CDR3 is 13 residues long.

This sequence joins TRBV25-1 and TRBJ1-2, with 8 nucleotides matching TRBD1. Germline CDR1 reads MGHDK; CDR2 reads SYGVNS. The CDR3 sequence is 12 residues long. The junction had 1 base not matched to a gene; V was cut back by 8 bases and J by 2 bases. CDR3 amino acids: CASQGANYGYTF. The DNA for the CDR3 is TGTGCCAGCCAGGGGGCGAACTATGGCTACACCTTC.

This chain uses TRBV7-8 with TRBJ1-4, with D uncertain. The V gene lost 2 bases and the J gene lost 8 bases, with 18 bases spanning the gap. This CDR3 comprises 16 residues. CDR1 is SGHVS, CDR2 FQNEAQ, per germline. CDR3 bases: TGTGCCAGCAGCTTACGGGTGGGGAGGGATTGGGAAAAACTGTTTTTT. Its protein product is CASSLRVGRDWEKLFF. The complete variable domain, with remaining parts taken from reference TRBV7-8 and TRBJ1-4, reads GAGVSQSPRYKVAKRGQDVALRCDPISGHVSLFWYQQALGQGPEFLTYFQNEAQLDKSGLPSDRFFAERPEGSVSTLKIQRTQQEDSAVYLCASSLRVGRDWEKLFFGSGTQLSVL.

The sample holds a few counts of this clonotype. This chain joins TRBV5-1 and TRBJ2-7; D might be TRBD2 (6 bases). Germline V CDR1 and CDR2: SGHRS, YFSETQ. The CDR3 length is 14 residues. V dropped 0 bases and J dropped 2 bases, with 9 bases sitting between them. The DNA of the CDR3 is TGCGCCAGCAGCTTGGGACGGGAGACCTACGAGCAGTACTTC. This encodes CASSLGRETYEQYF.

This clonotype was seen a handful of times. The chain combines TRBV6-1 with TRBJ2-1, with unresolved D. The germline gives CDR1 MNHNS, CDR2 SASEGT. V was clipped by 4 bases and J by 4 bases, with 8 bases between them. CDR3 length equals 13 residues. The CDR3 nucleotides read TGTGCCAGCAGTGCCTCTCAGTACAATGAGCAGTTCTTC. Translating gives CASSASQYNEQFF.

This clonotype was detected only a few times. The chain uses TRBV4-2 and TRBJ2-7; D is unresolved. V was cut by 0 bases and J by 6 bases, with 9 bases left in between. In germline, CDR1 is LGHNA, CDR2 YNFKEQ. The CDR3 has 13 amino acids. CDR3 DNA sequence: TGTGCCAGCAGCCAAGATACGGGTGGCGAGCAGTACTTC. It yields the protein CASSQDTGGEQYF.

The CDR3 region is CSVSNSPLHF. In DNA form, the CDR3 reads TGCAGCGTTTCCAATTCACCCCTCCACTTT. The chain carries TRBV29-1 and TRBJ1-6, with D unclear. Trimming took 5 bases from V and 7 from J, leaving 3 bases between them. The CDR3 length is 10 residues. From germline, CDR1 is SQVTM and CDR2 ANQGSEA.

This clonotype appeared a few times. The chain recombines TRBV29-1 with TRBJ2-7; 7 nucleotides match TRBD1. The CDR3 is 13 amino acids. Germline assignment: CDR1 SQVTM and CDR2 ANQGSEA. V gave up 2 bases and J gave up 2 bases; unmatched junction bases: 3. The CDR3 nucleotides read TGCAGCGTTGAAACACAGGGGACCTACGAGCAGTACTTC. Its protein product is CSVETQGTYEQYF.

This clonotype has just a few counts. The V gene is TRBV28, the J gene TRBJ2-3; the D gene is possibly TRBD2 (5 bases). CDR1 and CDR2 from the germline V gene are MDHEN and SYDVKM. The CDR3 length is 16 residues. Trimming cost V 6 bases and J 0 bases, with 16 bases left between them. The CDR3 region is CASSPLAGPSTDTQYF. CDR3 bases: TGTGCCAGCAGCCCGTTGGCGGGCCCTAGCACAGATACGCAGTATTTT.

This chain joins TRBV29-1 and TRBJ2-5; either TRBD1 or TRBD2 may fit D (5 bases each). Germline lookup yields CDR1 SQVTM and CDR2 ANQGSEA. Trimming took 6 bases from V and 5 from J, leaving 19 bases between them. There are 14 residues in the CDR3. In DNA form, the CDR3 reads TGCAGCGTGCCTGACAGAGGGGTGGGGGAGACCCAGTACTTC. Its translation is CSVPDRGVGETQYF.